The entry below describes one T cell receptor beta chain. The data belong to a study of cytomegalovirus exposure and HLA in healthy donors. The PCR ran on 60 Vbeta and 13 Jbeta primers. TCRdb's table, derived via immunoSEQ multiplex PCR, lists solely in-frame clones and lacks some. Here the sample spans about 150,000 clones, 79% being singletons. This receptor was obtained from a man aged 50-60 years in good health and CMV-seropositive. Sequenced material: PBMCs.

For the CDR3, the DNA is TGTGCCAGCTCACCTTCCGGAGACTCTGGAAACACCATATATTTT. As protein: CASSPSGDSGNTIYF. The chain is built from TRBV18 and TRBJ1-3; D is ambiguous. This CDR3 has 15 amino acids. Looked up from germline, CDR1 is KGHSH and CDR2 is LQKENI. V lost 3 bases and J lost 0, with 9 bases in between.